This T cell receptor beta chain came from a study of blood T cell repertoires in COVID-19. Study background: COVID-19 samples from acute and convalescent phases originated in the United States, Italy and Spain. The analysed material was cDNA or gDNA that came from T cells, B-cell-depleted T cells, or PBMCs.

Method: immunoSEQ multiplex PCR; TCRdb's copy keeps in-frame clones and lacks some. Among 25,000 to 35,000 clones listed, about three quarters were seen once. The CDR3 runs 16 residues. The J segment lost 7 bases and the V segment lost 5 bases, leaving 12 bases of the junction unmatched. Germline V gene lookup returns CDR1 MNHNY and CDR2 SVGAGI (reference sequence). This clone was observed once. Input material: peripheral blood. The chain uses TRBV6-6 and TRBJ2-1; 9 positions match TRBD1. This TCR was sampled from a woman in her 70s with active or convalescent COVID-19. This CDR3 reads CASSRPGQGISNEQFF. CDR3 nucleotides: TGTGCCAGCAGTCGACCGGGACAGGGTATATCGAATGAGCAGTTCTTC.